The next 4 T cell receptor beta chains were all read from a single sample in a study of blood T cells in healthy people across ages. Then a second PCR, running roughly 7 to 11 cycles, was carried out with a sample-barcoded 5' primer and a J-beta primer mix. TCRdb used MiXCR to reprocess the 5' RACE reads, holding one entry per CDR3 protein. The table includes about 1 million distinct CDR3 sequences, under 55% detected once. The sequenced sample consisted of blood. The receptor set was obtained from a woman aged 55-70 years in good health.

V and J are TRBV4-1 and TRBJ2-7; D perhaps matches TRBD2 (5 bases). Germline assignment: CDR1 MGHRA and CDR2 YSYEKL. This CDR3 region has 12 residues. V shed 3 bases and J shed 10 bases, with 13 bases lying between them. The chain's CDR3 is CASSQDRGTQYF. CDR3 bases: TGCGCCAGCAGCCAGGACCGGGGTACCCAGTACTTC.

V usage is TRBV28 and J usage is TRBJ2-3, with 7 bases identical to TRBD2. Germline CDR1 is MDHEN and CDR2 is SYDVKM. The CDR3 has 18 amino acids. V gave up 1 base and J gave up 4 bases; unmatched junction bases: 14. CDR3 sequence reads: CASSLSSWTSVWPDTQYF. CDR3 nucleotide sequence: TGTGCCAGCAGTTTATCGAGCTGGACTAGTGTGTGGCCAGATACGCAGTATTTT.

The CDR3 is CASSRLDRIISYEQYF. The CDR3 DNA reads as TGTGCCAGCAGCCGCTTGGACAGGATAATTTCCTACGAGCAGTACTTC. The gene calls are TRBV6-5 and TRBJ2-4; the match to TRBD1 covers 7 bases. The J call may be incorrect, as the DNA end agrees better with TRBJ2-7. Germline V CDR1 and CDR2: MNHEY, SVGAGI. The CDR3 extends over 16 amino acids.

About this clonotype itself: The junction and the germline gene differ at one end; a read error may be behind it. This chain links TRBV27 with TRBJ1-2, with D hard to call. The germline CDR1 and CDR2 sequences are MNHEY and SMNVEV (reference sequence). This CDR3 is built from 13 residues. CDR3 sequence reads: CASSVSENYGYTF. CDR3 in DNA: TGTGCCAGCAGTGTATCAGAGAACTATGGCTACACCTTC.